Here is one T cell receptor beta chain with its context. Its target is unknown. The data belong to a study of PD-1 blockade in mismatch repair-deficient tumors. Notes on the study in general: Tumor-resident clones, often absent from pretreatment blood, expanded after pembrolizumab and then contracted.

Clones were read by immunoSEQ multiplex PCR, and TCRdb kept only the in-frame ones, dropping some. This table has roughly 37,000 clones, around 80% appearing once. The CDR3 runs to 14 residues. CDR1 is SNHLY and CDR2 is FYNNEI in the germline V gene. V shed 7 bases and J shed 0 bases, with 11 bases lying between them. All patients were mismatch repair deficient, assessed by either PCR or immunohistochemistry. Three pembrolizumab responders had their TCRs sequenced. The TCR originated in an adult with mismatch repair-deficient cancer. Here the sequenced sample was PBMCs, taken roughly 39 weeks after starting pembrolizumab. V gene TRBV2 combines with J gene TRBJ2-3, with D maybe TRBD1 (5 bases). The CDR3 protein is CASTRQQSTDTQYF. Here the CDR3 DNA reads TGTGCCAGCACCCGACAGCAGAGCACAGATACGCAGTATTTT. Full variable domain (remainder filled in from reference TRBV2 and TRBJ2-3): EPEVTQTPSHQVTQMGQEVILRCVPISNHLYFYWYRQILGQKVEFLVSFYNNEISEKSEIFDDQFSVERPDGSNFTLKIRSTKLEDSAMYFCASTRQQSTDTQYFGPGTRLTVL.